Listed below are T cell receptor beta chains from one sample, sequenced in a study of vaccination and CD4 T cells after COVID-19. TCRdb re-analysed the PCR reads in MiXCR, keeping a single row per CDR3 protein. The sample has 9,500 to 15,000 distinct CDR3 sequences, approximately 60% seen once. Their antigen targets remain unknown. The sequenced sample was CD4+ T cells from blood, cultured in vitro. These receptors all come from a human donor who had recovered from COVID-19. Each CDR3 is given with its conserved first and last residue. D genes are given only for firm matches. Rows give clone size only sometimes, using once, few, many, or a class for an expanded clone.

V	D	size	J	CDR3	DNA
TRBV6-1	TRBD1	-	TRBJ2-7	CASRLGQAYEQYF	TGTGCCAGCAGACTAGGACAGGCCTACGAGCAGTACTTC
TRBV5-4	-	-	TRBJ1-6	CASSSQVLNSPLHF	TGTGCCAGCAGCTCTCAGGTGCTTAATTCACCCCTCCACTTT
TRBV2	-	-	TRBJ2-6	CASSDASSGANVLTF	TGTGCCAGCAGTGATGCCAGCTCTGGGGCCAACGTCCTGACTTTC
TRBV20-1	TRBD2	-	TRBJ2-7	CSASDSGRGYEQYF	TGCAGTGCTAGTGATAGCGGGAGAGGCTACGAGCAGTACTTC
TRBV12-3/TRBV12-4	-	few	TRBJ2-5	CASSFAGRETQYF	TGTGCCAGCAGTTTTGCGGGTCGGGAGACCCAGTACTTC
TRBV24-1	-	-	TRBJ2-3	CATGVATADTQYF	TGTGCCACCGGAGTGGCCACTGCGGATACGCAGTATTTT
TRBV2	-	few	TRBJ1-2	CATQRGEDYGYTF	TGTGCCACCCAGAGGGGAGAGGACTATGGCTACACCTTC
TRBV24-1	TRBD2	-	TRBJ2-1	CATSDPGTSGRYEQFF	TGTGCCACCAGTGACCCTGGGACTAGCGGGAGGTATGAGCAGTTCTTC
TRBV20-1	TRBD2	-	TRBJ2-7	CSASRGGSLSYEQYF	TGCAGTGCTAGCCGGGGCGGGAGCCTCTCCTACGAGCAGTACTTC
TRBV20-1	-	-	TRBJ2-3	CSARAGTAGDTQYF	TGCAGTGCTAGAGCCGGGACAGCGGGGGATACGCAGTATTTT
TRBV7-9	-	-	TRBJ1-2	CASSPLTVPYGYTF	TGTGCCAGCAGCCCCTTGACGGTCCCCTATGGCTACACCTTC
TRBV15	-	-	TRBJ1-4	CATSPGGTATNEKLFF	TGTGCCACCAGCCCCGGGGGAACGGCAACTAATGAAAAACTGTTTTTT
TRBV20-1	-	-	TRBJ2-2	CSAREALWGPRPGGTGELFF	TGCAGTGCTAGGGAGGCCTTGTGGGGACCCCGACCCGGAGGGACCGGGGAGCTGTTTTTT
TRBV20-1	TRBD2	few	TRBJ2-7	CSARGRASYSYEQYF	TGCAGTGCTAGGGGGAGGGCAAGTTACTCCTACGAGCAGTACTTC
TRBV6-1	-	-	TRBJ2-7	CASRALAVDYEQYF	TGTGCCAGCAGGGCCTTAGCGGTCGACTACGAGCAGTACTTC
TRBV7-3	-	-	TRBJ2-2	CASSPPSSFDTGELFF	TGTGCCAGCAGCCCCCCCTCTAGCTTCGACACCGGGGAGCTGTTTTTT
TRBV30	-	-	TRBJ2-5	CAWSVSGVGETQYF	TGTGCCTGGAGTGTTTCGGGGGTTGGAGAGACCCAGTACTTC
TRBV19	TRBD1	-	TRBJ2-4	CASSRGQKNIQYF	TGTGCCAGTAGTAGGGGACAGAAAAACATTCAGTACTTC
TRBV6-5	-	few	TRBJ1-5	CASSYSRQRRTASYSNQPQHF	TGTGCCAGCAGTTACTCGAGACAGCGTAGGACAGCCTCCTATAGCAATCAGCCCCAGCATTTT
TRBV19	-	-	TRBJ1-1	CASSIVVNTEAFF	TGTGCCAGTAGTATAGTAGTGAACACTGAAGCTTTCTTT
TRBV14	-	-	TRBJ1-2	CASSQRIVRERGGYTF	TGTGCCAGCAGCCAGAGGATAGTCAGGGAAAGAGGAGGCTACACCTTC
TRBV5-4	-	-	TRBJ2-1	CASSFPGAANEQFF	TGTGCCAGCAGCTTCCCTGGTGCAGCCAATGAGCAGTTCTTC
TRBV28	-	-	TRBJ2-3	CASSFQGTGRGTDTQYF	TGTGCCAGCAGTTTTCAGGGGACGGGGAGGGGCACAGATACGCAGTATTTT
TRBV7-6	-	-	TRBJ1-2	CASSLSSGRVNGYTF	TGTGCCAGCAGCTTATCGTCAGGCAGGGTAAATGGCTACACCTTC
TRBV11-3	TRBD1	-	TRBJ2-1	CASSSNRGYNEQFF	TGTGCCAGCAGTTCGAACAGGGGTTACAATGAGCAGTTCTTC
TRBV11-2	-	-	TRBJ2-5	CASSPPSIRQTQYF	TGTGCCAGCAGCCCCCCTAGCATACGACAGACCCAGTACTTC
TRBV5-1	-	-	TRBJ1-1	CASSLGDTEAFF	TGCGCCAGCAGCTTGGGGGACACTGAAGCTTTCTTT
TRBV27	-	-	TRBJ2-5	CASGPSWGAQETQYF	TGTGCCAGCGGCCCCTCATGGGGTGCCCAAGAGACCCAGTACTTC
TRBV2	TRBD2	-	TRBJ2-7	CASTRKREGPYEQYF	TGTGCCAGCACTAGGAAGCGGGAGGGCCCCTACGAGCAGTACTTC
TRBV5-4	TRBD1	-	TRBJ2-2	CASSFDRAGELFF	TGTGCCAGCAGCTTCGACAGGGCCGGGGAGCTGTTTTTT
TRBV12-3/TRBV12-4	TRBD2	-	TRBJ2-1	CASSSGRAYNEQFF	TGTGCCAGCAGTAGCGGGAGGGCCTACAATGAGCAGTTCTTC
TRBV2	TRBD1	once	TRBJ2-5	CASSVTGQPQETQYF	TGTGCCAGCAGTGTTACGGGACAGCCCCAAGAGACCCAGTACTTC
TRBV6-1	-	-	TRBJ2-2	CASSEILRNTGELFF	TGTGCCAGCAGTGAGATATTAAGAAACACCGGGGAGCTGTTTTTT
TRBV12-3/TRBV12-4	-	-	TRBJ2-7	CASSFLGGPYEQYF	TGTGCCAGCAGTTTTCTGGGGGGGCCCTACGAGCAGTACTTC
TRBV5-1	TRBD1	-	TRBJ2-1	CASSGRGSLSDEQFF	TGCGCCAGCAGCGGCAGGGGGTCCCTCTCCGATGAGCAGTTCTTC
TRBV29-1	-	-	TRBJ2-6	CSVDSGGANVLTF	TGCAGCGTTGATTCCGGTGGGGCCAACGTCCTGACTTTC
TRBV6-5	-	-	TRBJ2-2	CASSSDPGELFF	TGTGCCAGCAGTTCAGATCCCGGGGAGCTGTTTTTT
TRBV28	-	-	TRBJ1-1	CASSFLPGNTEAFF	TGTGCCAGCAGTTTTCTACCGGGGAACACTGAAGCTTTCTTT
TRBV6-1	TRBD2	-	TRBJ2-7	CASISGLAGGYEQYF	TGTGCCAGCATCTCGGGACTAGCGGGAGGCTACGAGCAGTACTTC
TRBV7-7	TRBD2	-	TRBJ2-2	CASSLLLAGVNTGELFF	TGCGCCAGCAGCCTACTCCTAGCGGGAGTGAACACCGGGGAGCTGTTTTTT
TRBV7-9	TRBD1	few	TRBJ1-2	CASSLAGQGGGYTF	TGTGCCAGCAGCTTAGCTGGACAGGGCGGCGGCTACACCTTC
TRBV20-1	TRBD1	-	TRBJ2-7	CSVARDSYEQYF	TGCAGCGTAGCGAGGGACAGCTACGAGCAGTACTTC
TRBV28	-	few	TRBJ1-5	CASMGGEVHQPQHF	TGTGCCAGCATGGGGGGGGAGGTCCATCAGCCCCAGCATTTT
TRBV27	-	few	TRBJ1-1	CASSLSRGMNTEAFF	TGTGCCAGCAGTCTCAGTCGGGGGATGAACACTGAAGCTTTCTTT
TRBV7-9	TRBD2	-	TRBJ2-1	CASSGWTSGEQFF	TGTGCCAGCAGCGGTTGGACTAGCGGAGAGCAGTTCTTC
TRBV10-3	-	-	TRBJ1-1	CAISESKITEAFF	TGTGCCATCAGTGAGTCTAAAATTACTGAAGCTTTCTTT
TRBV6-1	TRBD1	medium-sized	TRBJ2-1	CASRKQGAVRNEQFF	TGTGCCAGCAGGAAACAGGGGGCGGTTCGTAATGAGCAGTTCTTC
TRBV5-6	TRBD2	-	TRBJ2-5	CASSRAGAETQYF	TGTGCCAGCAGCCGAGCGGGAGCGGAGACCCAGTACTTC
TRBV5-1	-	-	TRBJ1-2	CASSLSPGEGYGYTF	TGCGCCAGCAGCTTGTCCCCAGGGGAGGGCTATGGCTACACCTTC
TRBV27	TRBD2	-	TRBJ2-3	CASSPKRLAGGPQGDTQYF	TGTGCCAGCAGCCCAAAGCGGCTAGCGGGAGGGCCTCAGGGAGATACGCAGTATTTT
TRBV2	TRBD2	once	TRBJ2-5	CASSEKGLNQETQYF	TGTGCCAGCAGTGAAAAGGGACTAAACCAAGAGACCCAGTACTTC
TRBV20-1	TRBD2	-	TRBJ2-7	CSGLTSGEYEQYF	TGCAGTGGGCTGACTAGCGGAGAGTACGAGCAGTACTTC
TRBV6-2/TRBV6-3	TRBD2	-	TRBJ2-3	CASRRTSYHTQYF	TGTGCCAGCAGGAGGACTAGTTACCATACGCAGTATTTT
TRBV5-4	-	-	TRBJ1-2	CASSFGQINYGYTF	TGTGCCAGCAGCTTTGGGCAGATAAACTATGGCTACACCTTC
TRBV20-1	TRBD1	-	TRBJ1-6	CSARPPGQGKSPLHF	TGCAGTGCTAGACCCCCGGGACAGGGGAAATCACCCCTCCACTTT